Following are 15 T cell receptor beta chains from one sample sequenced in a study of CD8 T cells in Susac syndrome. cDNA came from around 0.54 to 1 ug RNA primed by random hexamers. TCRdb fed the immunoSEQ multiplex PCR reads into MiXCR, producing one record per CDR3 protein. The top ten hold 0.13% to 0.15% of the sample, which has 150,000 to 200,000 distinct CDR3 sequences, about 93% seen once. The source material was CD4+ T cells from PBMCs. The origin of the receptors is a human donor in good health.

The chain combines TRBV5-1 with TRBJ2-7; D is ambiguous. CDR1 is SGHRS, CDR2 YFSETQ, per germline. The CDR3 is 14 amino acids. V was cut by 3 bases and J by 5 bases, with 15 bases left in between. CDR3 protein: CASSSLGSRDEQYF. The DNA for the CDR3 is TGCGCCAGCAGCTCATTGGGCAGTCGGGACGAGCAGTACTTC.

The chain employs TRBV27 and TRBJ1-4; D might be TRBD1 (5 bases). CDR3 length equals 13 residues. Between the trimmed V and J ends, which lost 2 bases and 8 bases, there was a span of 9 bases. From germline, CDR1 is MNHEY and CDR2 SMNVEV (reference sequence). CDR3 sequence reads: CASSLRGQEKLFF. As DNA, the CDR3 is TGTGCCAGCAGTTTAAGGGGTCAGGAAAAACTGTTTTTT.

The rearrangement joins TRBV9 to TRBJ2-5; D is unresolved. This CDR3 region has 14 residues. The V end lost 0 bases, the J end lost 5 bases, and 11 bases lay between the germline ends. Per the germline V gene, CDR1 is SGDLS and CDR2 is YYNGEE. DNA for the CDR3: TGTGCCAGCAGCGTAGGGCCCGAGAGGGAGACCCAGTACTTC. It yields the protein CASSVGPERETQYF.

Only a few counts were recorded for this clonotype. The J gene is TRBJ2-7, the V gene TRBV2, with 11 nucleotides matching TRBD2. The length of the CDR3 is 14 residues. Germline V gene data show CDR1 as SNHLY and CDR2 as FYNNEI. After removal of 5 bases from V and 3 bases from J, the junction contained 3 bases not matched to a gene. The CDR3 coding sequence is TGTGCCAGCAGTTCTAGCGGGGGGATCTACGAGCAGTACTTC. This gives the protein CASSSSGGIYEQYF.

The chain uses TRBV12-3 or TRBV12-4 and TRBJ1-5; no reliable D call. The CDR3 is 15 residues long. With 3 bases removed from V and 0 bases from J, the gap between germline ends came to 9 bases. The CDR3 DNA is TGTGCCAGCAGTTTCGATACAACTAGCAATCAGCCCCAGCATTTT. This codes for CASSFDTTSNQPQHF.

The rearrangement joins TRBV7-2 to TRBJ2-5; 11 nucleotides agree with TRBD2. CDR3 length: 16 residues. The trim removed 5 bases at V and 2 bases at J, leaving 7 bases unmatched. The V gene's germline CDR1 is SGHTA and CDR2 FQGNSA. CDR3 sequence (DNA): TGTGCCAGCAGCCCAAGTGGGACTAGCGGTCAAGAGACCCAGTACTTC. Protein: CASSPSGTSGQETQYF.

The chain combines TRBV20-1 with TRBJ2-5; D unresolved. The V end lost 3 bases, the J end lost 2 bases, and 10 bases lay between the germline ends. The CDR3 has 13 amino acids. CDR1 is DFQATT and CDR2 is SNEGSKA in the germline V gene (reference sequence). The CDR3 loop is CSASGLQQETQYF. The CDR3 nucleotides read TGCAGTGCTAGCGGGCTTCAGCAAGAGACCCAGTACTTC.

The V call is TRBV6-1, the J call TRBJ1-3, with 8 bases that match TRBD1. The V segment lost 5 bases and the J segment 4 bases; nucleotides outside the gene matches: 4. The CDR3 length is 14 residues. CDR1 MNHNS and CDR2 SASEGT come from the germline V gene. CDR3: CASSHRQGGNTIYF. CDR3 coding DNA: TGTGCCAGCAGTCACCGACAGGGGGGAAACACCATATATTTT.

This clonotype has just one count. V gene TRBV4-3 combines with J gene TRBJ1-6; D call uncertain. The V and J ends lost 0 bases and 10 bases respectively, with 13 bases between them. This CDR3 spans 15 amino acids. CDR1 and CDR2 (germline): LGHNA, YSLEER. The chain's CDR3 is CASSQDPGQGSPLHF. The CDR3 region has the DNA TGCGCCAGCAGCCAAGATCCAGGTCAAGGATCACCCCTCCACTTT.

This rearrangement joins TRBV20-1 to TRBJ1-5; no firm D call. V gave up 3 bases and J gave up 0 bases, with 9 bases separating them. Germline assignment: CDR1 DFQATT and CDR2 SNEGSKA (reference sequence). The CDR3 covers 14 residues. The CDR3, as DNA: TGCAGTGCTAGCCCCGCCCTTAGCAATCAGCCCCAGCATTTT. Amino acid sequence: CSASPALSNQPQHF.

The chain links TRBV3-1 to TRBJ1-2; TRBD1 is a possible D gene (6 bases). The length of the CDR3 is 14 residues. The germline V and J ends were trimmed by 0 bases and 5 bases, with 10 bases remaining between them. Germline lookup yields CDR1 LGHDT and CDR2 YNNKEL (reference sequence). CDR3 amino acids: CASSQDLGQYGYTF. The CDR3, as DNA: TGTGCCAGCAGCCAAGATCTTGGACAGTATGGCTACACCTTC.

V gene TRBV5-1 combines with J gene TRBJ1-6; 7 nucleotides line up with TRBD1. Germline CDR1 SGHRS, CDR2 YFSETQ. V was clipped by 0 bases and J by 7 bases; unmatched bases: 4. The CDR3 consists of 15 residues. CDR3 in amino acids: CASSLGAGGNSPLHF. The CDR3 bases are TGCGCCAGCAGCTTGGGAGCAGGGGGGAATTCACCCCTCCACTTT. Variable domain in full (rest from reference TRBV5-1 and TRBJ1-6): KAGVTQTPRYLIKTRGQQVTLSCSPISGHRSVSWYQQTPGQGLQFLFEYFSETQRNKGNFPGRFSGRQFSNSRSEMNVSTLELGDSALYLCASSLGAGGNSPLHFGNGTRLTVT.

The chain couples TRBV5-4 to TRBJ2-1; D not resolved. Between the trimmed V and J ends, which lost 1 base and 4 bases, there was a span of 6 bases. The CDR3 runs to 13 residues. Looked up from germline, CDR1 is SGHNT and CDR2 is YYREEE (reference sequence). The CDR3 region is CASSLSRYNEQFF. DNA for the CDR3: TGTGCCAGCAGCTTGTCCCGTTACAATGAGCAGTTCTTC.

The chain uses TRBV6-2 or TRBV6-3 and TRBJ2-5; 8 nucleotides match TRBD2. The CDR3 has 14 amino acids. With V trimmed by 5 bases and J by 5 bases, 7 bases remained unmatched. From germline, CDR1 is MNHEY and CDR2 SVGEGT. The CDR3 nucleotides read TGTGCCAGCAGTCCGGGAGGGACGGGGGAGACCCAGTACTTC. The encoded protein is CASSPGGTGETQYF.

The V gene is TRBV12-3 or TRBV12-4, the J gene TRBJ2-2; D is perhaps TRBD1 (6 bases). CDR3 size: 17 residues. The V and J ends lost 4 bases and 0 bases respectively, with 15 bases between them. CDR3 loop: CASSSNQGTSNTGELFF. In DNA, the CDR3 is TGTGCCAGCAGTTCAAACCAGGGGACCTCGAACACCGGGGAGCTGTTTTTT.